These 5 T cell receptor beta chains were all obtained from the same sample, sequenced in a study of beta chain features in type 1 diabetes. Expressed TCRB transcripts were sequenced because the entire RNA isolate underwent reverse transcription. Profiled with immunoSEQ multiplex PCR; TCRdb holds only in-frame clones, not every one. The sample lists some 360,000 clones, about 20% occurring once. Material for sequencing was naive CD4+ T cells from blood. These receptors came from a woman aged 18-35 years in good health.

This clone was seen only a few times. The chain is built from TRBV30 and TRBJ2-7; 8 bases are shared with TRBD1. CDR3 length: 12 residues. Per the germline V gene, CDR1 is GTSNPN and CDR2 is SVGIG (reference sequence). J lost 6 bases, V lost 5 bases, and 6 bases had no gene match. The CDR3 region is CAWGRTGGEQYF. The CDR3 DNA reads as TGTGCCTGGGGGCGAACAGGGGGCGAGCAGTACTTC.

This chain links TRBV9 with TRBJ1-1; D might be TRBD1 (5 bases). CDR1 and CDR2 from the germline V gene are SGDLS and YYNGEE. The ends were cut back, 3 bases at V and 6 bases at J, with 15 bases in the middle. The CDR3 loop spans 14 amino acids. CDR3 DNA sequence: TGTGCCAGCAGCGCCCTCATCCGGGGGGCTGAAGCTTTCTTT. This codes for CASSALIRGAEAFF.

The chain employs TRBV20-1 and TRBJ1-1; D may be TRBD1 (5 bases). Trimming removed 6 bases at V and 10 bases at J, with 15 bases between. The CDR3 contains 11 residues. CDR1 and CDR2 from the germline V gene are DFQATT and SNEGSKA (reference sequence). The CDR3 reads CSARDSRGAFF. The DNA for the CDR3 is TGCAGTGCCAGGGACTCTAGAGGAGCTTTCTTT.

This clone was counted a few times. The gene calls are TRBV7-9 and TRBJ1-1, with D possibly matching TRBD1 (6 bases). The V end was cut by 5 bases, the J end by 3 bases, with 10 bases between. CDR3 length: 13 residues. The germline V gene has CDR1 SEHNR and CDR2 FQNEAQ (reference sequence). As DNA, the CDR3 is TGTGCCAGCAGCCCAACAGGGTACACTGAAGCTTTCTTT. Its protein is CASSPTGYTEAFF.

This clone has more than one count but fewer than ten. The CDR3 DNA reads as TGTGCCAGCAGTGCTCGTGGGCAGGGAATCCACGAGCAGTACTTC. This codes for CASSARGQGIHEQYF. This rearrangement joins TRBV2 to TRBJ2-7, with a weak D call TRBD1 (5 bases). The CDR3 contains 15 residues. V was trimmed by 4 bases and J by 5 bases, leaving 18 bases between them. From germline, CDR1 is SNHLY and CDR2 FYNNEI.